This entry features one TCR beta chain sequence. Antigen specificity is unknown. The germline gives CDR1 SGHNT, CDR2 YYREEE (reference sequence). V gave up 3 bases and J gave up 2 bases, with 8 bases separating them. There are 13 residues in the CDR3. These data originate in a study of T cell therapy after organ transplantation. Study-wide background: Across 2 to 6 intravenous infusions, patients got a median of 1.92 x 10^8 CMV-specific T cells.

Produced via immunoSEQ multiplex PCR; TCRdb's table is partial and in-frame only. The sample records 44,000 or so clones, about 94% being singletons. Findings and caveats of the study: Post-therapy CD8 clonality change correlated inversely with pretherapy clonality. In nonresponders, large pretherapy expansions changed minimally after therapy. Endogenous clonotypes not in therapy products appeared after therapy alongside transferred ones.

The rearrangement links TRBV5-4 to TRBJ2-5; TRBD1 might be the D (5 bases). This sequence was found in a human patient who had received a solid organ transplant and had CMV disease. This sample comprised CD8+ T cells from blood, obtained before autologous CMV-specific T cell therapy. In DNA form, the CDR3 reads TGTGCCAGCAGCTGGACATTACAAGAGACCCAGTACTTC. It encodes CASSWTLQETQYF.